Listed below are T cell receptor beta chains from one sample, sequenced in a study of PD-1 blockade in classical Hodgkin lymphoma. TCRdb's copy holds only in-frame clones and misses some; the assay was immunoSEQ multiplex PCR. This sample has 20,000 to 30,000 clones, with approximately 81% found just once. Specimen: peripheral blood mononuclear cells (PBMCs), collected before the second cycle of nivolumab. These TCRs come from a human donor with classical Hodgkin lymphoma. Each CDR3 is given without its conserved first and last residue. Each record gives: D gene, J gene, V gene, CDR3 protein. The D gene is left open where the match is weak.

- | TRBJ2-7 | TRBV28 | ASSLPRQFHEQY
TRBD2 | TRBJ2-7 | TRBV19 | ASSMQTSSLSYEQY
- | TRBJ1-1 | TRBV6-4 | ASSAEAGTEAF
TRBD1 | TRBJ1-6 | TRBV18 | ASRDRVNSPLH
- | TRBJ1-1 | TRBV10-3 | AISDPGLRTEAF
- | TRBJ1-4 | TRBV19 | ASQGTVATNEKLF
- | TRBJ2-2 | TRBV6-7 | ASSYPARLATGELF
TRBD2 | TRBJ2-2 | TRBV6-1 | ASRMGLPNTGELF
TRBD1 | TRBJ2-1 | TRBV2 | ASSGRQGRANEQF
TRBD1 | TRBJ2-7 | TRBV2 | ASDPGGNEQY
TRBD1 | TRBJ2-4 | TRBV5-4 | ASSLDRAAKNIQY
- | TRBJ1-1 | TRBV14 | ASSQVSLAGWVNTEAF
- | TRBJ2-3 | TRBV4-1 | ASSQDGTRLYTDTQY
- | TRBJ2-3 | TRBV11-1 | ASSLEGRPATDTQY
- | TRBJ2-1 | TRBV7-2 | ASSREGQPYNEQF
- | TRBJ2-7 | TRBV6-4 | ASSDERFRYEQY
- | TRBJ2-7 | TRBV27 | ASSLFEGLYEQY
- | TRBJ1-6 | TRBV19 | ASSPQGPYNSPLH
- | TRBJ1-1 | TRBV7-8 | ASSEQAGGRGSAF
- | TRBJ2-7 | TRBV30 | AWKRAEGYEQY
- | TRBJ2-1 | TRBV5-4 | ASSTSGSYNEQF
TRBD2 | TRBJ2-5 | TRBV15 | ATSELAGGNQETQY
- | TRBJ1-2 | TRBV28 | ASSLIQATNYGYT
TRBD2 | TRBJ2-3 | TRBV7-9 | ASSLALRGYSTDTQY
- | TRBJ2-5 | TRBV29-1 | SVEGRGAKETQY
- | TRBJ1-3 | TRBV28 | ASSGTGNTIY
- | TRBJ1-1 | TRBV15 | ATSRRGGGTEAF
- | TRBJ1-2 | TRBV7-3 | ASSSSDGYGYT
TRBD1 | TRBJ1-1 | TRBV5-1 | ASSLSGQGREAF
- | TRBJ1-5 | TRBV6-1 | ASRYQSRWSQH
TRBD1 | TRBJ2-5 | TRBV2 | ASSWTGQETQY
TRBD1 | TRBJ2-5 | TRBV4-1 | ASSQGDRGQETQY
- | TRBJ2-2 | TRBV9 | ASSPRGTGELF
TRBD1 | TRBJ2-5 | TRBV5-6 | ASSKTGEETQY
TRBD2 | TRBJ2-7 | TRBV7-6 | ASSLTGGLVSEQY
- | TRBJ1-6 | TRBV2 | ASSERGRGSNSPLH
TRBD2 | TRBJ2-1 | TRBV10-3 | AISPGLGPRKQF
TRBD1 | TRBJ1-2 | TRBV11-1 | ASRLNSDRNYGYT
TRBD1 | TRBJ2-3 | TRBV5-1 | ASSLNTGATDTQY
- | TRBJ2-1 | TRBV7-2 | ASSLALLQGFTSYNEQF
TRBD1 | TRBJ2-3 | TRBV6-4 | ASSLDPGQGTDTQY
- | TRBJ1-1 | TRBV5-6 | ASSPGGTEAF
- | TRBJ1-2 | TRBV5-1 | ASSYPGGQVRGYT
- | TRBJ1-6 | TRBV11-2 | ASSWTGQNNSPLH
- | TRBJ2-5 | TRBV2 | ASRTNGRSQETQY
- | TRBJ1-2 | TRBV7-2 | ASSLGTGNYGYT
- | TRBJ1-6 | TRBV5-5 | ASSLGPEINNSPLH
- | TRBJ2-1 | TRBV2 | ASRTGMDEQF
TRBD1 | TRBJ2-3 | TRBV14 | ASSLILPGTATDTQY
TRBD1 | TRBJ2-7 | TRBV5-1 | ASSFSLGTGPYEQY
TRBD1 | TRBJ2-1 | TRBV6-1 | ASSSTGNNEQF
- | TRBJ1-4 | TRBV30 | AWSVRLKNEKLF
- | TRBJ2-1 | TRBV15 | ATSRGRGASYNEQF
- | TRBJ2-1 | TRBV29-1 | SVLVTASYNEQF
- | TRBJ1-3 | TRBV18 | ASSPKVRGAGNTIY